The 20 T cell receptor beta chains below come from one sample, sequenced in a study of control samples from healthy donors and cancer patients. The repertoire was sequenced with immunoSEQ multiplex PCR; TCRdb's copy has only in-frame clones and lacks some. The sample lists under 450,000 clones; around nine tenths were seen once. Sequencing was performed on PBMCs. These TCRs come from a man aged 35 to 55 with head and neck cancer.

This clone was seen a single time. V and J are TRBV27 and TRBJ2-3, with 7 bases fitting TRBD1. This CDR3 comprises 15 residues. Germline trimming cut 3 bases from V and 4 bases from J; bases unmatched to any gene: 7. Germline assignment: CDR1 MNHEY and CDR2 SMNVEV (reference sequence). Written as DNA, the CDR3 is TGTGCCAGCAGTTTTACAGGGGTTCGGGCAGATACGCAGTATTTT. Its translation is CASSFTGVRADTQYF.

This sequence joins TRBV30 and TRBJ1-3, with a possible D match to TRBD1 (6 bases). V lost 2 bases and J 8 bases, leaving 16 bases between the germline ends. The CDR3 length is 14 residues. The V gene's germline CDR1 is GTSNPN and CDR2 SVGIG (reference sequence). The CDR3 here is CAWSFGQNTDTIYF. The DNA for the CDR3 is TGTGCCTGGAGTTTTGGACAGAACACGGACACCATATATTTT.

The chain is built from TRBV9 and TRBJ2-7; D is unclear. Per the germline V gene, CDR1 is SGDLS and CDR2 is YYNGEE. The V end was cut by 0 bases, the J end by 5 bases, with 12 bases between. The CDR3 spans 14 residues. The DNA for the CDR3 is TGTGCCAGCAGCGTAGTAGGAACGAAAGACGAGCAGTACTTC. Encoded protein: CASSVVGTKDEQYF.

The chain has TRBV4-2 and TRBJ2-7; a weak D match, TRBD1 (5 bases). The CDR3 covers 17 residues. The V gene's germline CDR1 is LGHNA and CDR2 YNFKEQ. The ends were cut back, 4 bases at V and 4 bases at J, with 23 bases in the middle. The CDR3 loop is CASSPGQVSPPFYEQYF. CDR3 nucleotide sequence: TGTGCCAGCAGCCCCGGACAAGTCTCACCCCCATTTTACGAGCAGTACTTC.

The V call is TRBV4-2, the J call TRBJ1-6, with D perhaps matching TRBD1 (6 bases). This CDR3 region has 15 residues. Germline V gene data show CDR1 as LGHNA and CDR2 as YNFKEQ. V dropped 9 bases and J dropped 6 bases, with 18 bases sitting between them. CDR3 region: CASQAARTANSPLHF. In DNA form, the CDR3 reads TGTGCCAGTCAGGCCGCTCGGACAGCTAATTCACCCCTCCACTTT.

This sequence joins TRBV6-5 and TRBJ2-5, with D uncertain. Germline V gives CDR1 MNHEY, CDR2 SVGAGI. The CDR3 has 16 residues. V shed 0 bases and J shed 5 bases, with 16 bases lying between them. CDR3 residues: CASSYSWAKSSETQYF. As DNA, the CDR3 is TGTGCCAGCAGTTACTCGTGGGCAAAATCGAGCGAGACCCAGTACTTC.

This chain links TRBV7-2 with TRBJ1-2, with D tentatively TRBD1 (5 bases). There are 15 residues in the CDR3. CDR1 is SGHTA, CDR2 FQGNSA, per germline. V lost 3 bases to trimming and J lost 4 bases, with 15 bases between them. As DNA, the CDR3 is TGTGCCAGCAGCTTTAGGGACGCAGCAGTCTATGGCTACACCTTC. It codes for CASSFRDAAVYGYTF. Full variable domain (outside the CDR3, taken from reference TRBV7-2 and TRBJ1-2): GAGVSQSPSNKVTEKGKDVELRCDPISGHTALYWYRQSLGQGLEFLIYFQGNSAPDKSGLPSDRFSAERTGGSVSTLTIQRTQQEDSAVYLCASSFRDAAVYGYTFGSGTRLTVV.

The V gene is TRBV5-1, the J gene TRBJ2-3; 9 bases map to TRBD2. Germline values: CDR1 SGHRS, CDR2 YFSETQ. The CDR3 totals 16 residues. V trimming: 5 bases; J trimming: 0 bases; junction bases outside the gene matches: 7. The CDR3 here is CASRREGGLSTDTQYF. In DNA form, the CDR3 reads TGCGCCAGCAGGCGGGAGGGGGGCTTGAGCACAGATACGCAGTATTTT.

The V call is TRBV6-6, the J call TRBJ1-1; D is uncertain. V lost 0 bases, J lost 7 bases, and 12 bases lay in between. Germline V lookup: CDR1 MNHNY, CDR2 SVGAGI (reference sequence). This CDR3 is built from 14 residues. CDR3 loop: CASSYSARSYEAFF. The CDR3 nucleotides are TGTGCCAGCAGTTACTCGGCCAGGAGCTATGAAGCTTTCTTT.

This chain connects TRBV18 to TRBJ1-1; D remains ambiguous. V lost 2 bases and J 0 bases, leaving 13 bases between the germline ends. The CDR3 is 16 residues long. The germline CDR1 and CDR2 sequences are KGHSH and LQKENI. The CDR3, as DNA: TGTGCCAGCTCACCATCGCTCTCACAGATGAACACTGAAGCTTTCTTT. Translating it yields CASSPSLSQMNTEAFF.

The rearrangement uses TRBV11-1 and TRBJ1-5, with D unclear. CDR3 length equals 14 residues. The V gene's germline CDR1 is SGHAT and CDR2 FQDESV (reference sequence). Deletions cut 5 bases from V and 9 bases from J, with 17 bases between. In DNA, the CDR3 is TGTGCCAGCAGCCCCGATAAGCTTACGGGGCCCCAGCATTTT. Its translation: CASSPDKLTGPQHF.

The CDR3 DNA follows: TGTGCCAGCAGCTCCGTGACTAGCGGGAGGCCTTGGGGGGAGCTGTTTTTT. As protein: CASSSVTSGRPWGELFF. This chain connects TRBV7-9 to TRBJ2-2, with 13 bases matching TRBD2. The CDR3 runs to 17 residues. After removal of 4 bases from V and 8 bases from J, the junction contained 10 bases not matched to a gene. Germline V gene data show CDR1 as SEHNR and CDR2 as FQNEAQ (reference sequence).

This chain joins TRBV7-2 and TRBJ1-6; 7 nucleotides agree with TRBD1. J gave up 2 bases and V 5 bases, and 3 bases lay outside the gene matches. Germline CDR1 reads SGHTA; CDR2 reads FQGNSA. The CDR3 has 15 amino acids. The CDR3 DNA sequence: TGTGCCAGCAGCCCAGACAGGGCCTATAATTCACCCCTCCACTTT. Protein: CASSPDRAYNSPLHF.

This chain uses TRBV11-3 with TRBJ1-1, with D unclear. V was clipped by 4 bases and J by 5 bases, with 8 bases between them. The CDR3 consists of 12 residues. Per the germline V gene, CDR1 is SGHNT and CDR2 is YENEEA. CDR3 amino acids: CASSYWDTEAFF. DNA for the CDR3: TGTGCCAGCAGCTATTGGGATACTGAAGCTTTCTTT.

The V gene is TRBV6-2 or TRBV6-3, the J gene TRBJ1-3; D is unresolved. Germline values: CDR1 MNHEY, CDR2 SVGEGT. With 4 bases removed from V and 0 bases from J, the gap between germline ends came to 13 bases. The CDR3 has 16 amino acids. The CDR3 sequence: CASSWGGATSGNTIYF. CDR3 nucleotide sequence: TGTGCCAGCAGTTGGGGAGGCGCTACCTCTGGAAACACCATATATTTT.

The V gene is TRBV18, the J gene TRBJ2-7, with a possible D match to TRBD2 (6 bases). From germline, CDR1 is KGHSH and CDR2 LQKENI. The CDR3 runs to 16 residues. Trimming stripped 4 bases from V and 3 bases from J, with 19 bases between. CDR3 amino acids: CASSLLPGVRDYEQYF. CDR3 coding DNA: TGTGCCAGCTCACTCCTACCGGGGGTGCGGGACTACGAGCAGTACTTC. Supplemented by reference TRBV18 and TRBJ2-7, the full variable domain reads NAGVMQNPRHLVRRRGQEARLRCSPMKGHSHVYWYRQLPEEGLKFMVYLQKENIIDESGMPKERFSAEFPKEGPSILRIQQVVRGDSAAYFCASSLLPGVRDYEQYFGPGTRLTVT.

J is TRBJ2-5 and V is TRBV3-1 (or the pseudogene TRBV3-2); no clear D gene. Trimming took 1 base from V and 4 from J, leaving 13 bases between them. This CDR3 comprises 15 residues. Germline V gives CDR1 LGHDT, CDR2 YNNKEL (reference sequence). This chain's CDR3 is CASSQGGESPETQYF. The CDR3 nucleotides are TGTGCCAGCAGCCAAGGCGGTGAGAGCCCAGAGACCCAGTACTTC.

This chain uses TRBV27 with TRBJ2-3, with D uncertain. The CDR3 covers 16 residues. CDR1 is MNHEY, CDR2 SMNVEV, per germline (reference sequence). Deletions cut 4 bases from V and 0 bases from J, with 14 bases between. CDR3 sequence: CASSSLAGRSTDTQYF. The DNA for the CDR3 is TGTGCCAGCAGTTCATTGGCCGGACGGAGCACAGATACGCAGTATTTT.

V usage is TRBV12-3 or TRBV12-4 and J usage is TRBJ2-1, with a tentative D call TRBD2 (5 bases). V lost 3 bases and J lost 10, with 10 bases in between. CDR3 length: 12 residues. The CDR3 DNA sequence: TGTGCCAGCAGTTTCGGGATTGCGGAGCAGTTCTTC. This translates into CASSFGIAEQFF.

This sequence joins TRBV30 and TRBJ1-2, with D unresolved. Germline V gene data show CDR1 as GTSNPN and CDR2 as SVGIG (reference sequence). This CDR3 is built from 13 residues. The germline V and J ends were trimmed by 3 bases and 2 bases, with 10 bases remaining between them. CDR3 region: CAWRRLSNYGYTF. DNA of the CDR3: TGTGCCTGGAGAAGGTTGTCCAACTATGGCTACACCTTC.